A selection of T cell receptor beta chains follows, all from one sample in a study of spatial heterogeneity in lung cancer. From the 5' RACE reads, TCRdb called clonotypes with MiXCR, one entry per CDR3 protein. The table lists 15,000 to 20,000 distinct CDR3 sequences, approximately 5.8% of them singletons. The sample in question was lung tumor tissue, obtained at surgery. Receptors were obtained from a male donor with early-stage non-small cell lung cancer. Each CDR3 is given with its conserved first and last residue. D genes are given only for firm matches. Where a row states a size, it is once, few, many or the class of an expanded clone; other rows omit it.

D	size	V	J	CDR3	DNA
TRBD1	many	TRBV12-3/TRBV12-4	TRBJ1-1	CASSFPPGQGTTEAFF	TGTGCCAGCAGTTTTCCACCCGGACAGGGTACCACTGAAGCTTTCTTT
-	many	TRBV28	TRBJ2-7	CASRPQGFNEQYF	TGTGCCAGCAGGCCCCAGGGTTTCAACGAGCAGTACTTC
TRBD1	medium-sized	TRBV27	TRBJ2-7	CASSLTGDYEQYF	TGTGCCAGCAGTTTGACAGGGGACTACGAGCAGTACTTC
-	-	TRBV4-1	TRBJ1-6	CASSHLLQGRRDSPLHF	TGCGCCAGCAGCCACCTTTTACAAGGGCGTCGGGATTCACCCCTCCACTTT
-	few	TRBV7-9	TRBJ1-1	CASSNLYTEAFF	TGTGCCAGCAGCAATCTATACACTGAAGCTTTCTTT
-	many	TRBV11-1	TRBJ2-1	CASSLSGGGHNEQFF	TGTGCCAGCAGCTTAAGTGGCGGGGGCCACAATGAGCAGTTCTTC
-	many	TRBV29-1	TRBJ2-2	CSVAGTGELNAGELFF	TGCAGCGTTGCCGGGACCGGGGAATTAAACGCCGGGGAGCTGTTTTTT
TRBD1	medium-sized	TRBV20-1	TRBJ1-5	CSASDRAVDQPQHF	TGCAGTGCCTCGGACAGGGCCGTGGATCAGCCCCAGCATTTT
-	many	TRBV28	TRBJ2-3	CASSSVASTDTQYF	TGTGCCAGCAGTTCGGTCGCCAGCACAGATACGCAGTATTTT
-	many	TRBV3-1	TRBJ2-1	CASSQGDTLSSF	TGTGCCAGCAGCCAGGGGGACACCCTTTCCTCCTTC
TRBD2	many	TRBV7-2	TRBJ2-5	CASSSSRVAGETQYF	TGTGCCAGCAGCTCTAGCAGGGTAGCGGGAGAGACCCAGTACTTC
-	many	TRBV5-4	TRBJ2-5	CASSPGLYQETQYF	TGTGCCAGCAGCCCGGGACTTTACCAAGAGACCCAGTACTTC
-	many	TRBV9	TRBJ1-1	CASSVGGTENTEAFF	TGTGCCAGCAGCGTAGGGGGGACTGAGAACACTGAAGCTTTCTTT
TRBD1	few	TRBV7-2	TRBJ1-4	CASSSPGTGGRKLFF	TGTGCCAGCAGCAGCCCCGGGACAGGGGGGAGAAAACTGTTTTTT
-	medium-sized	TRBV5-4	TRBJ1-2	CASSLAGVDYGYTF	TGTGCCAGCAGCTTGGCAGGGGTCGACTATGGCTACACCTTC
-	few	TRBV9	TRBJ1-6	CASSVTVSANSPLHF	TGTGCCAGCAGCGTAACAGTCTCCGCTAATTCACCCCTCCACTTT
TRBD2	many	TRBV5-1	TRBJ2-4	CASSLAGTSGNIQYF	TGCGCCAGCAGCTTAGCCGGGACTAGCGGAAACATTCAGTACTTC
TRBD2	many	TRBV29-1	TRBJ2-5	CSVGEGFGETQYF	TGCAGCGTTGGGGAGGGGTTCGGGGAGACCCAGTACTTC
-	-	TRBV11-3	TRBJ1-5	CASSLPPGRPDNQPQHF	TGTGCCAGCAGCTTACCCCCAGGGCGTCCCGACAATCAGCCCCAGCATTTT
TRBD1	many	TRBV29-1	TRBJ2-7	CSVGGQSFEQYF	TGCAGCGTTGGGGGACAGAGCTTCGAGCAGTACTTC
-	many	TRBV7-9	TRBJ1-2	CASSLDGRAHYGYTF	TGTGCCAGCAGCTTAGATGGCAGGGCGCACTATGGCTACACCTTC
TRBD2	many	TRBV12-3/TRBV12-4	TRBJ2-1	CASRWTSGGDEQFF	TGTGCCAGCAGGTGGACTAGCGGGGGCGATGAGCAGTTCTTC
TRBD1	many	TRBV3-1	TRBJ1-2	CASSPTGAPDYGYTF	TGTGCCAGCAGCCCTACAGGGGCTCCTGACTATGGCTACACCTTC
-	many	TRBV15	TRBJ1-6	CATSRDWGSTDSPLHF	TGTGCCACCAGCAGAGATTGGGGTTCGACGGATTCACCCCTCCACTTT
TRBD1	many	TRBV27	TRBJ2-7	CASSLLGTGVNEQYF	TGTGCCAGCAGTTTACTTGGGACAGGGGTGAACGAGCAGTACTTC
TRBD2	many	TRBV6-6	TRBJ2-3	CASSSAGLAGTDTQYF	TGTGCCAGCAGTTCGGCGGGACTAGCGGGCACAGATACGCAGTATTTT
-	many	TRBV6-6	TRBJ2-7	CASSTLTGFQSYEQYF	TGTGCCAGCAGTACCCTCACGGGGTTCCAATCCTACGAGCAGTACTTC
-	-	TRBV6-1	TRBJ2-1	CASTTAAGYNEQFF	TGTGCCAGCACCACGGCCGCGGGGTACAATGAGCAGTTCTTC
-	many	TRBV28	TRBJ2-3	CASSPILGGRGTDTQYF	TGTGCCAGCAGTCCGATACTAGGTGGCAGGGGCACAGATACGCAGTATTTT
-	few	TRBV27	TRBJ2-7	CASSIQRTVTYEQYF	TGTGCCAGCAGTATACAAAGGACAGTTACCTACGAGCAGTACTTC
-	many	TRBV7-2	TRBJ2-3	CASSLGGADTQYF	TGTGCCAGCAGCCTAGGGGGTGCAGATACGCAGTATTTT
-	many	TRBV28	TRBJ1-4	CASSSPGGGGEKLFF	TGTGCCAGCAGTTCACCCGGGGGCGGAGGCGAAAAACTGTTTTTT
TRBD2	many	TRBV7-6	TRBJ2-3	CASSFLAGVSTDTQYF	TGTGCCAGCAGCTTCTTAGCGGGGGTGAGCACAGATACGCAGTATTTT
TRBD2	few	TRBV7-8	TRBJ2-3	CASSKSGAALDTQYF	TGTGCCAGCAGCAAAAGCGGGGCCGCATTAGATACGCAGTATTTT
-	many	TRBV12-5	TRBJ2-5	CASGLSSEETQYF	TGTGCTAGTGGTTTGAGTTCGGAAGAGACCCAGTACTTC
TRBD1	few	TRBV30	TRBJ2-7	CAWSSTGGYEQYF	TGTGCCTGGAGTTCGACAGGGGGCTACGAGCAGTACTTC
-	many	TRBV6-2/TRBV6-3	TRBJ2-7	CASSPPVDGGYEQYF	TGTGCCAGCAGTCCCCCCGTCGACGGGGGATACGAGCAGTACTTC
TRBD2	-	TRBV20-1	TRBJ2-1	CSAPGGGALEQFF	TGCAGTGCTCCCGGCGGGGGGGCCCTTGAGCAGTTCTTC
-	many	TRBV7-2	TRBJ1-2	CASSPKRRFFTLGYTF	TGTGCCAGCAGCCCAAAGCGCAGGTTTTTTACCCTCGGCTACACCTTC
-	few	TRBV20-1	TRBJ1-4	CSAFSGEKLFF	TGCAGTGCTTTCTCCGGGGAAAAACTGTTTTTT
TRBD1	-	TRBV9	TRBJ1-2	CASATGNTGYTF	TGTGCCAGCGCGACAGGGAATACGGGCTACACCTTC
TRBD1	many	TRBV6-5	TRBJ2-2	CASSEGTGPNTGELFF	TGTGCCAGCAGTGAGGGGACAGGACCAAACACCGGGGAGCTGTTTTTT
TRBD2	-	TRBV7-8	TRBJ2-1	CASSFQDYAGVWNEQFF	TGTGCCAGCAGCTTCCAGGACTATGCGGGAGTATGGAATGAGCAGTTCTTC